The source of this TCR beta chain is a study of T cell changes during pregnancy in multiple sclerosis. The CDR3 runs to 14 residues. V was pared by 4 bases and J by 4 bases, with 4 bases of the junction left unmatched. Per the germline V gene, CDR1 is SGHNT and CDR2 is YENEEA. Sequencing used immunoSEQ multiplex PCR; TCRdb keeps in-frame clones, though not all of them. The table includes tens of thousands of clones, roughly nine tenths detected once. The receptor was isolated from a female donor with multiple sclerosis, enrolled in a pregnancy study. The chain combines TRBV11-3 with TRBJ2-3; 8 bases are shared with TRBD2. The sequences come from CD8+ T cells from peripheral blood mononuclear cells, collected in the second trimester of pregnancy. The CDR3 region is CASSSSGSPDTQYF. The DNA for the CDR3 is TGTGCCAGCAGCTCTAGCGGGTCCCCAGATACGCAGTATTTT.